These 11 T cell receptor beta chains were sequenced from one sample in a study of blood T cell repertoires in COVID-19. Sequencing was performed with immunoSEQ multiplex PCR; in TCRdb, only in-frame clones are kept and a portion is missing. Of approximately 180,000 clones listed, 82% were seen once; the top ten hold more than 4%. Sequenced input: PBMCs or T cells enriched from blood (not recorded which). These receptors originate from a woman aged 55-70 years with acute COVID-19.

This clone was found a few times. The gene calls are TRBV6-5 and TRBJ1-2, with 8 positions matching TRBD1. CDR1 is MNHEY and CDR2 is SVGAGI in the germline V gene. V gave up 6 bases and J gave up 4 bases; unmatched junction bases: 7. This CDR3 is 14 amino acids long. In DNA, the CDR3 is TGTGCCAGCAGAAGACAGGGGAAGGTCTATGGCTACACCTTC. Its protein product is CASRRQGKVYGYTF.

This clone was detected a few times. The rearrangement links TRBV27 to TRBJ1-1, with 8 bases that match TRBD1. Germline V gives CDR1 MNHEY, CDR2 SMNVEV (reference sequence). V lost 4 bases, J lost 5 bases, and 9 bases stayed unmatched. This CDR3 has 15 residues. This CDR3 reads CASSSPGTGKTEAFF. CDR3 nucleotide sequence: TGTGCCAGCAGTTCACCCGGGACAGGAAAGACTGAAGCTTTCTTT.

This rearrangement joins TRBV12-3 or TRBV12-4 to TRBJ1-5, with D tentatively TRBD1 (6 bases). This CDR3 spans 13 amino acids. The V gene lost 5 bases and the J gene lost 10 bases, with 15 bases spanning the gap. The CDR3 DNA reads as TGTGCCAGCAGTCTATACCGGGACAACCCCCAGCATTTT. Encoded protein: CASSLYRDNPQHF.

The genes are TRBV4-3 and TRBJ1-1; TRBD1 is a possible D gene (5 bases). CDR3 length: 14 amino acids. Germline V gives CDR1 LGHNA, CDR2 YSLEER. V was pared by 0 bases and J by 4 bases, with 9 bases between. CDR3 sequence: CASSQDGGITEAFF. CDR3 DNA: TGCGCCAGCAGCCAAGATGGGGGGATCACTGAAGCTTTCTTT.

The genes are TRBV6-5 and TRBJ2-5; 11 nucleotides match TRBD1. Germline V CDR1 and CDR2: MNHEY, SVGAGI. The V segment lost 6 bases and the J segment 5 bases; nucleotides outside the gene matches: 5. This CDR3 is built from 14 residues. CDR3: CASRRTGGVETQYF. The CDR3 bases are TGTGCCAGCAGGAGGACAGGGGGCGTGGAGACCCAGTACTTC.

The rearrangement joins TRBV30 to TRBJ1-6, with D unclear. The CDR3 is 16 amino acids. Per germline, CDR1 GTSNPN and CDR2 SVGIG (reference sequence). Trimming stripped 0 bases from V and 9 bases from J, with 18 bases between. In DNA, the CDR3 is TGTGCCTGGAGTGTAGCCGGCGGGAGGGCAGGTTCACCCCTCCACTTT. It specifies CAWSVAGGRAGSPLHF.

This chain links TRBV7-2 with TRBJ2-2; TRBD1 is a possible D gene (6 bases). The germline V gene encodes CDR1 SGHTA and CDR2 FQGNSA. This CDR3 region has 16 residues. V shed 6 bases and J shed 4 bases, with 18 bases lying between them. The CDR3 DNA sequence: TGTGCCAGCAGTTTTCCGGACAGAGGGACCACCGGGGAGCTGTTTTTT. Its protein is CASSFPDRGTTGELFF.

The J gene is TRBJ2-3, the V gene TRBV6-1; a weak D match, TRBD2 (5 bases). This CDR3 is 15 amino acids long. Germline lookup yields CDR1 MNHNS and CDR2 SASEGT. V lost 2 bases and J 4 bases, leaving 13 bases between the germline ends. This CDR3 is CASSELGAAPDTQYF. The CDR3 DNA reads TGTGCCAGCAGTGAATTGGGAGCAGCCCCAGATACGCAGTATTTT.

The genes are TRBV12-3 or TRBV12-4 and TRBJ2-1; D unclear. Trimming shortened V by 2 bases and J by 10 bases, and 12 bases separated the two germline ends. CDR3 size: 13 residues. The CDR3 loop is CASSLRNRREQFF. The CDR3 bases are TGTGCCAGCAGTTTAAGGAACAGAAGGGAGCAGTTCTTC.

DNA of the CDR3: TGTGCCAGCAGTGAACTGACAGGGGGGCTTGGCTACACCTTC. Encoded protein: CASSELTGGLGYTF. This chain joins TRBV25-1 and TRBJ1-2; 9 nucleotides align to TRBD1. Per the germline V gene, CDR1 is MGHDK and CDR2 is SYGVNS. V lost 2 bases, J lost 7 bases, and 5 bases stayed unmatched. The CDR3 runs 14 residues.

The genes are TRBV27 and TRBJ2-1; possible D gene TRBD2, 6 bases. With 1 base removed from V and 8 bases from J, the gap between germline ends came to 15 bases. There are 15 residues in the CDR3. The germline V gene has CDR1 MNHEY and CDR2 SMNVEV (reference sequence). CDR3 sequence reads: CASSLFGGAVYEQFF. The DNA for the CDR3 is TGTGCCAGCAGTTTATTCGGCGGGGCAGTCTATGAGCAGTTCTTC.